This record concerns one T cell receptor beta chain sequence. Its antigen remains undetermined. No much larger clone exists at a distance of one base, and base qualities are not known. V is clipped by 2 bases and J by 5 bases, and the sequence between their germline boundaries is 13 bases long. The germline V gene sets CDR1 to SGHNT and CDR2 to YENEEA. Taken from cysteine to phenylalanine, the CDR3 has 14 residues. Only the CDR3 DNA is retained, 42 bases long and in frame from the first base. The time point label here, explained by the study, means: patch test 2, 6 weeks after DPC sensitization. The treatment or condition tag for this specimen amounts to: therapeutic diphenylcyclopropenone sensitization with weekly scalp DPC. Blood at each patch-test visit was drawn before the patch test was applied. Eligible patients were aged 18 to 70, diagnosed with alopecia, deemed suitable for DPC therapy, and excluded if pregnant. Total RNA was extracted from unfractionated whole blood collected in Tempus Blood RNA tubes.

The data were obtained in a study of human T cells and chemical hapten exposure (dated by TCRdb to 2020 to 2022). For context, the study as a whole: For sensitization, 2% DPC in acetone was applied to a 2 cm by 2 cm area of upper inner arm skin. Throughout the roughly 25-week study period, patients were also given weekly therapeutic DPC doses on the scalp. Patch testing was performed on the upper back with Finn chambers containing 0.01% DPC, and the patch tests were scored after 6 days according to International Contact Dermatitis Research Group standards. The mostly female patient cohort included alopecia areata with under or over 50% scalp involvement, alopecia totalis and alopecia universalis. Libraries were pooled for sequencing, and variation in per-sample TCR yields was attributed mainly to small differences in library volumes within the pool. This study followed changes in the peripheral blood TCR repertoire in vivo during primary and secondary sensitization of alopecia patients to the hapten diphenylcyclopropenone (DPC). Blood samples were taken from patients before sensitization (week 0) and at 2, 6 and about 24 weeks after DPC sensitization. Around 30 alopecia patients provided blood for TCR sequencing at one to four time points (pre-sensitization, 2, 6 and 24 weeks). Study-wide conclusions, independent of this receptor: Because all patients had alopecia, a presumed autoimmune disease, the immune response of the patients might differ from that of healthy individuals. After repeated subsampling, changes were observed in the strength of the expansion versus patch-test correlation and in the threshold at which the correlation became significant. The number of PT1 expanded TCRs positively correlated with patch test score, significant at thresholds 8, 16 and 32 but not 4. The number of TCRs above 1 in 1000 frequency did not change with DPC sensitization; there was no evidence of global repertoire structure alterations. Significantly more large CDR3 similarity clusters were formed by expanded TCRs than by pre-sensitization or healthy control sets, consistent with antigen-driven responses.

The library was built by means of RACE. Sequenced on a NextSeq 500. During library preparation, unique molecular identifiers were attached to individual cDNA molecules so that TCRs could be counted quantitatively and reproducibly. For every blood RNA sample, sequencing covered both the TCR alpha and TCR beta chains. The authors' analysis ran thus. Samples had a median of roughly 99,000 TCRs, with a range from roughly 23,224 to 750,000. The Decombinator software suite was used to annotate the V, J and CDR3 of the TCR reads. For PS versus PT1 abundance plots, all samples were subsampled to the same number of TCRs (28,000). Expanded TCRs were defined as absent before sensitization and observed at least eight times at the 2-week time point. TCRdb trimmed public reads at Q25 via fastp, called clones via MiXCR and kept in-frame beta chains. Records with the same CDR3 protein are collapsed into one entry carrying the most frequent genes and DNA. In this record, the V and J calls reflect TCRdb's handling and not the investigators' own analysis. The sample table records under 85,000 distinct CDR3 sequences; about a tenth of these occur just once. The ten largest clonotypes hold around 6.8% of the sample.

The chain was built from TRBV11-3 and TRBJ2-7, with TRBD2 as a weak D call on 7 bases. This receptor was taken from a woman aged 50 to 60 with alopecia areata. Some clones in this sample may be carry-over from other donors' samples. This material consisted of whole blood, taken in connection with sensitization to the hapten diphenylcyclopropenone (DPC). The CDR3 reads as follows: CASSLRGAEDEQYF. Here is the DNA: TGTGCCAGCAGCTTACGGGGGGCGGAGGACGAGCAGTACTTC.